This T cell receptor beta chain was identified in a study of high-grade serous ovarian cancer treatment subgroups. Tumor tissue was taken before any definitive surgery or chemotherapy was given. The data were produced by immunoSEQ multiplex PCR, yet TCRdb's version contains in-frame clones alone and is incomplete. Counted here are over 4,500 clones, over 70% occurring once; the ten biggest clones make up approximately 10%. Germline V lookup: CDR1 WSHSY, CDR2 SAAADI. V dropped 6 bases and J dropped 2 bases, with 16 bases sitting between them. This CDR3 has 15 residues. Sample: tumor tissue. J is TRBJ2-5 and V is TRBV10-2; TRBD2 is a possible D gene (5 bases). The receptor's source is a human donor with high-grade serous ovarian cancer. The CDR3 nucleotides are TGCGCCAGCAGGAGGAGGCACCACGAGCAAGAGACCCAGTACTTC. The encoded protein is CASRRRHHEQETQYF.